Here is one TCR beta chain with its context. Its antigen is still unknown. The length of the CDR3 is 16 residues. V was pared by 5 bases and J by 3 bases, with 9 bases of the junction left unmatched. CDR1 and CDR2 from the germline V gene are SEHNR and FQNEAQ (reference sequence). The data were taken from a study of T cells in Graves' hyperthyroidism and ophthalmopathy. Overall study findings and caveats: Most expanded thyroid clonotypes above 0.001 also appeared in blood. Progression to ophthalmopathy was predicted a median of 6.5 months early.

Clinical symptoms, serum thyroxine and TRAb, thyroid ultrasound and orbital computed tomography were used for the diagnoses. TCR beta CDR3 sequences were amplified from RNA transcripts. Primed by the HTBI set, a first-round RT-PCR was run on the TCR CDR3. TCRdb recomputed calls from the multiplex PCR reads with MiXCR, one row per CDR3 protein. The sample records about 660,000 distinct CDR3 sequences, just under 45% being singletons. The chain employs TRBV7-9 and TRBJ1-2; 10 bases map to TRBD1. This receptor was obtained from an adult man with Graves' disease, either hyperthyroidism or ophthalmopathy (not recorded which). The sequenced material came from peripheral blood or thyroid tissue (not recorded which). The CDR3 protein is CASSAGTGDRHYGYTF. In DNA form, the CDR3 reads TGTGCCAGCAGCGCCGGGACAGGGGATCGCCACTATGGCTACACCTTC.